The 6 T cell receptor beta chains reported below all come from one sample, sequenced in a study of neurological immune-mediated disorders. In TCRdb, the 5' RACE reads were re-called with MiXCR into one record per CDR3 protein. The table records about 24,000 distinct CDR3 sequences, roughly 13% of them present only once. Time point indicated: technical triplicate 1. Sequences were obtained from CD4+ T cells from blood. The receptors were sampled from a female donor with HTLV-1-associated myelopathy (HAM/TSP).

This clonotype has ten or more counts. V gene TRBV20-1 combines with J gene TRBJ2-7, with 11 positions matching TRBD2. The CDR3 extends over 16 amino acids. CDR1 DFQATT and CDR2 SNEGSKA come from the germline V gene (reference sequence). With V trimmed by 1 base and J by 0 bases, 5 bases remained unmatched. The CDR3 nucleotides read TGCAGTGCTAGAGGAGGACTAGCGGGTCTCTCCTACGAGCAGTACTTC. Its protein is CSARGGLAGLSYEQYF.

This clonotype was picked up many times. This chain connects TRBV20-1 to TRBJ2-3; a possible D gene is TRBD1 (5 bases). This CDR3 spans 16 amino acids. V was clipped by 7 bases and J by 6 bases, with 26 bases between them. Germline loops: CDR1 DFQATT, CDR2 SNEGSKA (reference sequence). CDR3 in DNA: TGCAGTGTCCTTAGATCGTGGGCAGGGAAAGTTGATACGCAGTATTTT. Amino acid sequence: CSVLRSWAGKVDTQYF.

To note about this clonotype: One end of the junction does not line up with germline, which may come from a read error. The gene calls are TRBV12-3 or TRBV12-4 and TRBJ1-1; 8 bases are a match to TRBD1. This CDR3 is 14 amino acids long. The DNA for the CDR3 is TGTGCCAACAGGAAACAGGGGGTGAACACTGGAGCTTTCTTT. It codes for CANRKQGVNTGAFF.

The chain employs TRBV2 and TRBJ2-7; D is ambiguous. Per germline, CDR1 SNHLY and CDR2 FYNNEI. This CDR3 is built from 11 residues. The CDR3 is CVNRASYEQYF. CDR3 sequence (DNA): TGTGTCAACCGAGCCTCCTACGAGCAGTACTTC.

This clonotype was picked up many times. The chain links TRBV5-1 to TRBJ2-5; 7 nucleotides line up with TRBD2. The CDR3 has 14 residues. V trimming: 0 bases; J trimming: 4 bases; junction bases outside the gene matches: 3. Germline loops: CDR1 SGHRS, CDR2 YFSETQ. The CDR3 DNA reads TGCGCCAGCAGCTTGGGCGGGGAGGGAGAGACCCAGTACTTC. As protein: CASSLGGEGETQYF.

This clonotype was counted at least ten times. The V and J genes are TRBV10-3 and TRBJ2-2; the match to TRBD2 covers 7 bases. This CDR3 is 15 amino acids long. From germline, CDR1 is ENHRY and CDR2 SYGVKD. Unmatched junction bases numbered 3, after V lost 5 bases and J lost 0 bases. DNA for the CDR3: TGTGCCATCAGTCCTAGCGGTACGAACACCGGGGAGCTGTTTTTT. Protein sequence: CAISPSGTNTGELFF.